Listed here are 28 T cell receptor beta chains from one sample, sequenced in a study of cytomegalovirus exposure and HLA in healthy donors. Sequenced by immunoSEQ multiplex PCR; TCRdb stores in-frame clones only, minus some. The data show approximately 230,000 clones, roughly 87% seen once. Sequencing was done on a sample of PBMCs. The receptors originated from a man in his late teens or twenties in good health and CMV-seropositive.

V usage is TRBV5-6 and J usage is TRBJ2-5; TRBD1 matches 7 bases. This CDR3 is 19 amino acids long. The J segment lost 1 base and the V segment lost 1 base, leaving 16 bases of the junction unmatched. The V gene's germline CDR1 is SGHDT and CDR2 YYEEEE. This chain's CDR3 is CASSLYPKFAGGFQETQYF. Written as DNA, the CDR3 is TGTGCCAGCAGCTTGTACCCCAAATTCGCAGGGGGATTCCAAGAGACCCAGTACTTC.

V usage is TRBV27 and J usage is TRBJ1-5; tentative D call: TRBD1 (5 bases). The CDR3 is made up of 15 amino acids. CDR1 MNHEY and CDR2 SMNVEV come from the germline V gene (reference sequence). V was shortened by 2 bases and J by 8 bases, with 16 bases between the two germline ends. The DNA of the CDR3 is TGTGCCAGCAGTTTAGGGGCTGGGGCTCTGGAGCCCCAGCATTTT. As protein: CASSLGAGALEPQHF.

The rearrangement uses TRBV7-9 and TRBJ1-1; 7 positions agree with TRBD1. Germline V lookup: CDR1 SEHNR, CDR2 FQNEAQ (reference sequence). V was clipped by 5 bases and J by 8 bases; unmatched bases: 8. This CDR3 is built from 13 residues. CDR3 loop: CASSTGQTMEAFF. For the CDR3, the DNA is TGTGCCAGCAGCACGGGACAGACAATGGAAGCTTTCTTT.

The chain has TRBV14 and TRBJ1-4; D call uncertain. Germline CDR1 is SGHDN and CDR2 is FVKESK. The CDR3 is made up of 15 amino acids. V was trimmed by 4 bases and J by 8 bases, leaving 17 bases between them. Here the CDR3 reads CASSPLAGPSEKLFF. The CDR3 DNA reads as TGTGCCAGCAGCCCGTTGGCCGGGCCTAGCGAAAAACTGTTTTTT.

The CDR3 nucleotides read TGCGCCAGCAGCCCACATGTCGGGACTTATGGAAACACCATATATTTT. Translating it yields CASSPHVGTYGNTIYF. The chain combines TRBV4-1 with TRBJ1-3; a weak D match, TRBD1 (5 bases). CDR3 length: 16 residues. Trimming removed 4 bases from V and 3 bases from J, with 16 bases in between. Germline CDR1 is MGHRA and CDR2 is YSYEKL.

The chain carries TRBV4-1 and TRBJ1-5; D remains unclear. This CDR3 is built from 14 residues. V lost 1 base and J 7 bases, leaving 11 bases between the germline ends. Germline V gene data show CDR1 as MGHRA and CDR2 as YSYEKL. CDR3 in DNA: TGCGCCAGCAGCCAAGCCCCAGCGGGGCAGCCCCAGCATTTT. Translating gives CASSQAPAGQPQHF.

CDR3 sequence: CASTVYSNQPQHF. The DNA of the CDR3 is TGTGCCAGCACGGTGTATAGCAATCAGCCCCAGCATTTT. V and J are TRBV6-6 and TRBJ1-5; D gene uncertain. CDR3 length: 13 amino acids. The germline V gene has CDR1 MNHNY and CDR2 SVGAGI (reference sequence). Trimming stripped 7 bases from V and 0 bases from J, with 7 bases between.

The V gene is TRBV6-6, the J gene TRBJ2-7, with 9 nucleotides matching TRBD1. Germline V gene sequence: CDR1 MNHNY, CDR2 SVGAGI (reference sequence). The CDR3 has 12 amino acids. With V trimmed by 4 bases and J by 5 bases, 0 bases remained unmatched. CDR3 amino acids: CASSWTGDEQYF. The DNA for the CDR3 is TGTGCCAGCAGTTGGACAGGGGACGAGCAGTACTTC.

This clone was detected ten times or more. The CDR3 nucleotides read TGTGCCAGCGCAGGGGGCTACAATCAGCCCCAGCATTTT. This encodes CASAGGYNQPQHF. This chain connects TRBV2 to TRBJ1-5; 8 nucleotides agree with TRBD1. V gave up 8 bases and J gave up 3 bases; unmatched junction bases: 3. The CDR3 runs 13 residues. CDR1 is SNHLY, CDR2 FYNNEI, per germline.

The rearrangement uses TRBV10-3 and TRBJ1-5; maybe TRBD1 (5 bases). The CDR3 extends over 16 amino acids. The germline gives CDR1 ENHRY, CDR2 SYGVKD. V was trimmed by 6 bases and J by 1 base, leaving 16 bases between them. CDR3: CAIRKGRVVSNQPQHF. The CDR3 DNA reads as TGTGCCATCAGAAAGGGGAGGGTTGTAAGCAATCAGCCCCAGCATTTT.

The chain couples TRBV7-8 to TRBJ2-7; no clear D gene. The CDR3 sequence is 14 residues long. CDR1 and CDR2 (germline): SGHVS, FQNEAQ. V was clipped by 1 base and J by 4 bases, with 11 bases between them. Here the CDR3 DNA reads TGTGCCAGCAGCTTAGGTTTCAGCGTTTACGAGCAGTACTTC. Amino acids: CASSLGFSVYEQYF.

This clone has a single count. The CDR3 loop is CASSSTQGSYGYTF. The CDR3 DNA follows: TGTGCCAGCAGCTCAACACAGGGATCCTATGGCTACACCTTC. The gene calls are TRBV7-8 and TRBJ1-2; perhaps TRBD1 as D (6 bases). Trimming left V 4 bases short and J 4 bases short, with 13 bases between. Germline lookup yields CDR1 SGHVS and CDR2 FQNEAQ. The CDR3 sequence is 14 residues long.

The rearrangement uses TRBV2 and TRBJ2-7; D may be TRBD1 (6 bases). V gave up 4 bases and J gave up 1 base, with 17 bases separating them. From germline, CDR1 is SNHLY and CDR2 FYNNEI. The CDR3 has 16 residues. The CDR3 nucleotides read TGTGCCAGCAGTGTTTCCACAGGGATGATTTCCTACGAGCAGTACTTC. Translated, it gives CASSVSTGMISYEQYF.

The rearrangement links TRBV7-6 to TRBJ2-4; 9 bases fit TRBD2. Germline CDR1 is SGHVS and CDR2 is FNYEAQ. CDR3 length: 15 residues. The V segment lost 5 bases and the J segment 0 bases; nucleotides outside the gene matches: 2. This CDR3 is CASSPAGGAKNIQYF. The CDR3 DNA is TGTGCCAGCAGCCCAGCGGGGGGAGCCAAAAACATTCAGTACTTC.

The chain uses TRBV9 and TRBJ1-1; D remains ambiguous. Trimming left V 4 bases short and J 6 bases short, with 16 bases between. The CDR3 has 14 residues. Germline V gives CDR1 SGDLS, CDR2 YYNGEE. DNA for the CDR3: TGTGCCAGCAGCCCCTCGGGTTTAGGCGCTGAAGCTTTCTTT. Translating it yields CASSPSGLGAEAFF.

The CDR3 sequence: CASSSPGGSYNEQFF. The DNA for the CDR3 is TGTGCCAGCAGCTCCCCTGGGGGCTCCTACAATGAGCAGTTCTTC. The chain employs TRBV5-6 and TRBJ2-1; the D call may be TRBD1 or TRBD2 (5 bases each). V was clipped by 3 bases and J by 0 bases, with 10 bases between them. The germline CDR1 and CDR2 sequences are SGHDT and YYEEEE. This CDR3 contains 15 residues.

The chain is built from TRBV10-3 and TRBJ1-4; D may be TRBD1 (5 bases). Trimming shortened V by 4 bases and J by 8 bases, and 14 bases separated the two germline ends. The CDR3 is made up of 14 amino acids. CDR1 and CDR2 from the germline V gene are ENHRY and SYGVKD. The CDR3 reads CAISGPGPGEKLFF. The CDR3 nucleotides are TGTGCCATCAGTGGACCGGGGCCGGGGGAAAAACTGTTTTTT.

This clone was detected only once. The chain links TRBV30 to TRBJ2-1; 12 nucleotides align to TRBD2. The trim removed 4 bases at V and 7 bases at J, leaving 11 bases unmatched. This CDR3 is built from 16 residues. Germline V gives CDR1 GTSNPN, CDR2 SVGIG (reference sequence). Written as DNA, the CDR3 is TGTGCCTGGAAACTTGGACTAGCGGGACGGTGGAATGAGCAGTTCTTC. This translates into CAWKLGLAGRWNEQFF.

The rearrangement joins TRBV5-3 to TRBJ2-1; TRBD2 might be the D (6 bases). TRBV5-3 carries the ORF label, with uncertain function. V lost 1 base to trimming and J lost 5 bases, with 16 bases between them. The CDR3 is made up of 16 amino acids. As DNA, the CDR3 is TGTGCCAGAAGCTTGTCATCCCGGAGGGACCACAATGAGCAGTTCTTC. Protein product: CARSLSSRRDHNEQFF.

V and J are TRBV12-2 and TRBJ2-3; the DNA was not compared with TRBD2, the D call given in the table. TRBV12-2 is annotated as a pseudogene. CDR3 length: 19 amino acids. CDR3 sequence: CASRTRGGLRLGSADTQYF. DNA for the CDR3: TGTGCAAGTCGCACTCGGGGGGGACTCCGCCTGGGGAGTGCAGATACGCAGTATTTT.

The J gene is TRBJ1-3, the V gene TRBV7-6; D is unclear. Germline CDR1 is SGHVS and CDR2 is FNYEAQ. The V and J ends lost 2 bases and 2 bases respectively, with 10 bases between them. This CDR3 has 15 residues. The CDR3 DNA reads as TGTGCCAGCAGCTTATTGGGTCAGGCTGGAAACACCATATATTTT. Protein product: CASSLLGQAGNTIYF.

The CDR3, as DNA: TGTGCCAGCAGGGCCGGGACAGGGTCCTACGAGCAGTACTTC. The encoded protein is CASRAGTGSYEQYF. This sequence joins TRBV6-1 and TRBJ2-7, with 9 bases identical to TRBD1. The CDR3 runs to 14 residues. Germline values: CDR1 MNHNS, CDR2 SASEGT. J was trimmed by 1 base and V by 6 bases; bases with no gene match: 4.

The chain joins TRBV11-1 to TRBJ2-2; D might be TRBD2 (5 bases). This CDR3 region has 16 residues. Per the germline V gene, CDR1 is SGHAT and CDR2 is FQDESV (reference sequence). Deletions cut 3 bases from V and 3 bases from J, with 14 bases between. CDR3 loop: CASSFELGLYTGELFF. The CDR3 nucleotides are TGTGCCAGCAGCTTTGAGCTTGGACTCTACACCGGGGAGCTGTTTTTT.

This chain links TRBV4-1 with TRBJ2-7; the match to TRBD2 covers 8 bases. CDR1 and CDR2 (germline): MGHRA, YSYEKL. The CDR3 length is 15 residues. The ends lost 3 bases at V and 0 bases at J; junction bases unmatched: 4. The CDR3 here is CASSQTSAASYEQYF. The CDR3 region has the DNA TGCGCCAGCAGCCAGACTAGCGCCGCCTCCTACGAGCAGTACTTC.

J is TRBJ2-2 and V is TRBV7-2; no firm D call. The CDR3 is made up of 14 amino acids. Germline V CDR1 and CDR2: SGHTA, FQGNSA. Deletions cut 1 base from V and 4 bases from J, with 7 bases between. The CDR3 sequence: CASSLGYSTGELFF. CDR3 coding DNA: TGTGCCAGCAGCTTAGGCTATTCCACCGGGGAGCTGTTTTTT.

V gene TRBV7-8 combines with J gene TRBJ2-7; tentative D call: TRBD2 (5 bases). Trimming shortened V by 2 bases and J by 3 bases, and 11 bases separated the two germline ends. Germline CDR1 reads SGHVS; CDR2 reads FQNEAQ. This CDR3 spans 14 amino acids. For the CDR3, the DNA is TGTGCCAGCAGCTTATTACGGGAAAACTACGAGCAGTACTTC. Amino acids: CASSLLRENYEQYF.

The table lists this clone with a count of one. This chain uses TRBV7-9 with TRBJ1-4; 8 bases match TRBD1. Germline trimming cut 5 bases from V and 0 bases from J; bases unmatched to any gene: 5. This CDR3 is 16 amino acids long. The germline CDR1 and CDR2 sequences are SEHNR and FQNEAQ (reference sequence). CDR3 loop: CASSRTGIATNEKLFF. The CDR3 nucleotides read TGTGCCAGCAGCCGGACAGGGATTGCAACTAATGAAAAACTGTTTTTT. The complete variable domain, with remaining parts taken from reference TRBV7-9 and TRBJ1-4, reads DTGVSQNPRHKITKRGQNVTFRCDPISEHNRLYWYRQTLGQGPEFLTYFQNEAQLEKSRLLSDRFSAERPKGSFSTLEIQRTEQGDSAMYLCASSRTGIATNEKLFFGSGTQLSVL.

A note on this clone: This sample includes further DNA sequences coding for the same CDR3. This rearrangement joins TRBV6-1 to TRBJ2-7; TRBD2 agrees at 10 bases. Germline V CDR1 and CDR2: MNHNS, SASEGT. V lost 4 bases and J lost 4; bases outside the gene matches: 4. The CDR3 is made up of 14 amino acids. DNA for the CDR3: TGTGCCAGCAGTGGTAGCGGGAGGACATACGAGCAGTACTTC. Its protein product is CASSGSGRTYEQYF.